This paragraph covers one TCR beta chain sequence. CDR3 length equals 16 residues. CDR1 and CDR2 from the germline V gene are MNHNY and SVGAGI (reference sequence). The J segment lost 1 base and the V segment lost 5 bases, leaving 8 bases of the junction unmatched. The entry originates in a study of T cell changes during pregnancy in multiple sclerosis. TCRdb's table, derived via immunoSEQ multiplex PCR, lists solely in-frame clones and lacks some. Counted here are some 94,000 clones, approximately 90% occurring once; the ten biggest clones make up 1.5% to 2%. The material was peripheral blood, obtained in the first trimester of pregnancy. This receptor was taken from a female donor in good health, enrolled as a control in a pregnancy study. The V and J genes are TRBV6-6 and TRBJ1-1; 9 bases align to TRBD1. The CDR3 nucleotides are TGTGCCAGCAGTCGGGACAGGGAAACAGGGAACACTGAAGCTTTCTTT. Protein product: CASSRDRETGNTEAFF.